This TCR beta chain is from a study of shared clonotypes between healthy human individuals. In the case of this clone: Its target is unknown.

The assay ran at deep level. TCRdb's copy holds only in-frame clones and misses some; the assay was immunoSEQ multiplex PCR. Here the sample spans about 2.4 million clones, approximately 94% being singletons. General study findings and limits: When naive CD4 clonotypes were compared across a handful of donors, approximately 5% were shared. Relative to their counterparts shared across all four donors, non-shared clonotypes exhibited diminished generation probabilities.

From germline, CDR1 is SGHDT and CDR2 YYEEEE. Losses at the gene ends were 4 bases for V and 6 bases for J; bases not matched to a gene: 11. The CDR3 length is 15 residues. The donors, all of them Caucasian adults, lived in Nashville, Tennessee. The chain couples TRBV5-6 to TRBJ2-7, with TRBD1 identical over 9 bases. The sequenced sample consisted of naive CD4+ T cells from PBMCs. As to subset: CD45RA+ positively selected. The receptor was isolated from a man younger than 35 in good health. Some clones in this sample may be carry-over from other donors' samples. This CDR3 is CASSGYGQGSSEQYF. The CDR3, as DNA: TGTGCCAGCAGCGGGTATGGACAGGGGTCGAGCGAGCAGTACTTC.